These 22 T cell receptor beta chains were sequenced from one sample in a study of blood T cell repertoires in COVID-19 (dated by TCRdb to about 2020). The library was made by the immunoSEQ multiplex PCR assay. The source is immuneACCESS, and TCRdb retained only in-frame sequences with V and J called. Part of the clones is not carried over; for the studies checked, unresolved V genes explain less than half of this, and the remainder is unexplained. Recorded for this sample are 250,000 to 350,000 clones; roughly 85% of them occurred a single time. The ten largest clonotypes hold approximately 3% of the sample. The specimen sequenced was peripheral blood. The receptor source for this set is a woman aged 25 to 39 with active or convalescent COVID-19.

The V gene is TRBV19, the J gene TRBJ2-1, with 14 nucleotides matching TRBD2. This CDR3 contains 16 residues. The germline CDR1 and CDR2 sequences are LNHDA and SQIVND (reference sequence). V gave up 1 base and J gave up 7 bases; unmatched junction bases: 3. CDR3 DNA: TGTGCCAGTAGTATAGTGTGGACTAGCGGGGGGAATGAGCAGTTCTTC. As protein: CASSIVWTSGGNEQFF.

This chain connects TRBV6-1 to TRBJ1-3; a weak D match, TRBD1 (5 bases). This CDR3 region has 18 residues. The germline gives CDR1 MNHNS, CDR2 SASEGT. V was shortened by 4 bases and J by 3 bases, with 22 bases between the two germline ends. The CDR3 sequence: CASSASQSGGALGNTIYF. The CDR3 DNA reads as TGTGCCAGCAGTGCATCTCAGTCGGGAGGGGCGCTTGGAAACACCATATATTTT.

The CDR3 spells CASSEKTGATNEKLFF. The CDR3 DNA follows: TGTGCCAGCAGTGAAAAGACAGGGGCAACTAATGAAAAACTGTTTTTT. V usage is TRBV6-1 and J usage is TRBJ1-4; 8 nucleotides align to TRBD1. Trimming took 2 bases from V and 0 from J; bases not matched to a gene: 2. The CDR3 spans 16 residues. CDR1 is MNHNS, CDR2 SASEGT, per germline.

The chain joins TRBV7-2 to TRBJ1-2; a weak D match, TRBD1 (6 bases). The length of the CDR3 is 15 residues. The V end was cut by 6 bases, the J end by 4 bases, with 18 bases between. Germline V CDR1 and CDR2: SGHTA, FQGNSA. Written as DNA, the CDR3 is TGTGCCAGCAGGTCTAGGGGGAAGGTGACCTATGGCTACACCTTC. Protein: CASRSRGKVTYGYTF.

The CDR3 nucleotides are TGTGCCAGCAGTGGCCAGGAGGTGCAGTACTTC. Translating gives CASSGQEVQYF. The J gene is TRBJ2-7, the V gene TRBV2; maybe TRBD2 (5 bases). Trimming removed 4 bases at V and 9 bases at J, with 10 bases between. The germline V gene encodes CDR1 SNHLY and CDR2 FYNNEI. This CDR3 contains 11 residues.

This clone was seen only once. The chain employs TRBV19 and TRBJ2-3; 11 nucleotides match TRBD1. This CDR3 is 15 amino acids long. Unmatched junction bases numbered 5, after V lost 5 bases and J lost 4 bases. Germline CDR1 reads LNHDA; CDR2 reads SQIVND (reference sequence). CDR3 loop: CASSLGQGASDTQYF. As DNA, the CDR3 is TGTGCCAGTAGTCTCGGACAGGGGGCCTCAGATACGCAGTATTTT.

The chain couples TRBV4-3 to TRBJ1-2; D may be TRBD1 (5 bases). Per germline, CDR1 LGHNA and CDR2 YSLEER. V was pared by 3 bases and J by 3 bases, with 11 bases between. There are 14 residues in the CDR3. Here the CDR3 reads CASSQSGLDYGYTF. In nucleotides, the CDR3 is TGCGCCAGCAGCCAGTCAGGGTTGGACTATGGCTACACCTTC.

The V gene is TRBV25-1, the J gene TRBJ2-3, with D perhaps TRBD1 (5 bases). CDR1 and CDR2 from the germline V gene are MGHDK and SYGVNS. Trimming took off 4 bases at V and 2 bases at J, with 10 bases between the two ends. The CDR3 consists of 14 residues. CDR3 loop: CASSGRQPTDTQYF. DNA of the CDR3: TGTGCCAGCAGTGGTCGACAGCCCACAGATACGCAGTATTTT.

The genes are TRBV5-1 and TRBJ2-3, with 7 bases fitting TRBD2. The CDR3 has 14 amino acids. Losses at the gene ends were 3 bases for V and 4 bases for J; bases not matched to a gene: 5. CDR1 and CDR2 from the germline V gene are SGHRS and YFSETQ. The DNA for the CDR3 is TGCGCCAGCAGCTCAGCTAGCGGCGCAGATACGCAGTATTTT. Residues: CASSSASGADTQYF.

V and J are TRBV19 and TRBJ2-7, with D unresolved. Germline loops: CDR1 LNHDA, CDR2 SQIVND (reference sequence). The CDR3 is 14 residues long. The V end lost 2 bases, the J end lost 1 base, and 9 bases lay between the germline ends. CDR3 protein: CASSIPGPSYEQYF. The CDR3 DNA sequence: TGTGCCAGTAGTATACCTGGCCCTTCCTACGAGCAGTACTTC.

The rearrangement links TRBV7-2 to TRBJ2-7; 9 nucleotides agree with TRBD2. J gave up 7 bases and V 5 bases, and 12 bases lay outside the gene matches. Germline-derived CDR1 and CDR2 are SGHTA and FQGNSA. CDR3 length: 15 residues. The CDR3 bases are TGTGCCAGCAGCAAGAAGACTAGCGGCCCGGGGGAGCAGTACTTC. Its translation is CASSKKTSGPGEQYF.

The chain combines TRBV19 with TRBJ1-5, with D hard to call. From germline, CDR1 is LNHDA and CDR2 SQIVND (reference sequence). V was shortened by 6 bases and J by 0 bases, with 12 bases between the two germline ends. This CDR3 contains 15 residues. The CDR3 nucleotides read TGTGCCAGTAGACAATCAGGATATAGCAATCAGCCCCAGCATTTT. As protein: CASRQSGYSNQPQHF.

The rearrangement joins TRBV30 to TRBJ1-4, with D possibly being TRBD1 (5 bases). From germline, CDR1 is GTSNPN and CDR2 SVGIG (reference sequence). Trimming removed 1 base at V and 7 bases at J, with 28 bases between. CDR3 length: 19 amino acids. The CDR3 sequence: CAWSGGEALTARRGEKLFF. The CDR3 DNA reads TGTGCCTGGAGTGGGGGGGAGGCCTTGACAGCCCGACGTGGTGAAAAACTGTTTTTT.

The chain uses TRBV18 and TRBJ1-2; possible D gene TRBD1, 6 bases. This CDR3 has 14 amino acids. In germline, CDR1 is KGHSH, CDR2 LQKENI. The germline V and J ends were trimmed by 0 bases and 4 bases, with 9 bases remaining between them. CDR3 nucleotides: TGTGCCAGCTCACCACCGGGACACCTCTATGGCTACACCTTC. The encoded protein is CASSPPGHLYGYTF.

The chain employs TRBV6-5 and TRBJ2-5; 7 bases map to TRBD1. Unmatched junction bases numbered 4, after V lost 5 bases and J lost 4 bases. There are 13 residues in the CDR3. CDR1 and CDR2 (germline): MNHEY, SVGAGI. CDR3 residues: CASSSDRVETQYF. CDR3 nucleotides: TGTGCCAGCAGTAGCGACAGGGTAGAGACCCAGTACTTC.

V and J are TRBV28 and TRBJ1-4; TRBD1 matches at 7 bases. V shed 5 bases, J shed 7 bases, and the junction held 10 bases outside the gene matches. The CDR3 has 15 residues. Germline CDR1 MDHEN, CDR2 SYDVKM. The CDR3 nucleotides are TGTGCCAGCAGTACCCCTCAGGGGGGACGTGAAAAACTGTTTTTT. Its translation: CASSTPQGGREKLFF.

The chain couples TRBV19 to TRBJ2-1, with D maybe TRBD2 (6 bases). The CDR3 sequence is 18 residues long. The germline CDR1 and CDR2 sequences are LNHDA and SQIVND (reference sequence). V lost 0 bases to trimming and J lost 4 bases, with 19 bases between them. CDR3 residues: CASSIDGSGRGKYNEQFF. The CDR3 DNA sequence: TGTGCCAGTAGTATAGATGGGTCGGGGCGGGGAAAATACAATGAGCAGTTCTTC.

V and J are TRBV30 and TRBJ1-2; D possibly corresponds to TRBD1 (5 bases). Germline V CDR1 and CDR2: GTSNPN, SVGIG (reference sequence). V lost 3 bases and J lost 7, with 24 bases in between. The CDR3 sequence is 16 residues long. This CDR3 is CAWSSRVGDPGRGYTF. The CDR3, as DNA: TGTGCCTGGAGCTCCCGCGTGGGTGACCCAGGGCGTGGCTACACCTTC.

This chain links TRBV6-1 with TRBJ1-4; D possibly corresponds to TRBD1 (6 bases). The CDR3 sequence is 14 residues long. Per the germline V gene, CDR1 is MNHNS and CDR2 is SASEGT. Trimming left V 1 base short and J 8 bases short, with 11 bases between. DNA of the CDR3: TGTGCCAGCAGTGAAGACAGGGTCCTGGAAAAACTGTTTTTT. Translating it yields CASSEDRVLEKLFF.

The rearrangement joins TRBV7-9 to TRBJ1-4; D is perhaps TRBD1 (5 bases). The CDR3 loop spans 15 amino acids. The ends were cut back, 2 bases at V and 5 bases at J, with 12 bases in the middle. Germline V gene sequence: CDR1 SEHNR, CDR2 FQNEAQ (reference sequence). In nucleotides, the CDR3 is TGTGCCAGCAGCTTATGGGCAGGGCTGAATGAAAAACTGTTTTTT. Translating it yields CASSLWAGLNEKLFF.

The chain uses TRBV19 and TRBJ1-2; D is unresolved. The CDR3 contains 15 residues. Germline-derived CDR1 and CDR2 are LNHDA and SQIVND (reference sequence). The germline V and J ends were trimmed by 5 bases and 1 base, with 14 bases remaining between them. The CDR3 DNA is TGTGCCAGTAGTCACAGAGCTCAATTTAACTATGGCTACACCTTC. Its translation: CASSHRAQFNYGYTF.

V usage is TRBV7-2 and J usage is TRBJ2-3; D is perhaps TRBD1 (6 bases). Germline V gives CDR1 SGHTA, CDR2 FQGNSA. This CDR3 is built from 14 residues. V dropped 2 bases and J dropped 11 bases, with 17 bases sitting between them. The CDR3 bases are TGTGCCAGCAGCTTATTTGAAGGGGGTAAGAGGCAGTATTTT. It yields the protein CASSLFEGGKRQYF.